The 28 T cell receptor beta chains reported below all come from one sample, sequenced in a study of CD8 T cells in ankylosing spondylitis. Broader study findings: It appeared that ankylosing spondylitis blood was characterized by a TCR beta motif of under ten highly homologous variants.

Antigens of these TCRs are unknown. TCRdb independently ran MiXCR on the 5' RACE reads; one entry per CDR3 protein. The table records about 390,000 distinct CDR3 sequences, around 20% of them present only once. Sequencing input: blood, either unsorted or a sorted T cell fraction (not recorded which). The source is a male donor with ankylosing spondylitis.

A few counts support this clonotype. V and J are TRBV4-2 and TRBJ2-1; D is unclear. Germline V gene lookup returns CDR1 LGHNA and CDR2 YNFKEQ. The CDR3 covers 14 residues. V dropped 4 bases and J dropped 5 bases, with 12 bases sitting between them. CDR3 loop: CASSPPLGNNEQFF. CDR3 sequence (DNA): TGTGCCAGCAGCCCGCCCCTAGGAAACAATGAGCAGTTCTTC.

This chain joins TRBV7-6 and TRBJ2-2; D could derive from TRBD1 or TRBD2 (6 bases each). The CDR3 length is 14 residues. V lost 2 bases and J lost 6, with 10 bases in between. Germline values: CDR1 SGHVS, CDR2 FNYEAQ. CDR3 residues: CASSLSGASGELFF. The CDR3 DNA sequence: TGTGCCAGCAGCTTATCGGGGGCGTCCGGGGAGCTGTTTTTT.

V usage is TRBV29-1 and J usage is TRBJ2-5; D could derive from TRBD1 or TRBD2 (5 bases each). The CDR3 is 13 amino acids. The V gene lost 6 bases and the J gene lost 7 bases, with 18 bases spanning the gap. CDR1 and CDR2 from the germline V gene are SQVTM and ANQGSEA. The CDR3 protein is CSVAGTHPGTQYF. Written as DNA, the CDR3 is TGCAGCGTCGCCGGGACCCACCCTGGGACCCAGTACTTC.

This sequence joins TRBV7-2 and TRBJ2-5; maybe TRBD2 (5 bases). This CDR3 has 14 residues. V was trimmed by 5 bases and J by 4 bases, leaving 14 bases between them. CDR1 SGHTA and CDR2 FQGNSA come from the germline V gene. For the CDR3, the DNA is TGTGCCAGCAGCCCGCGACCTGAGGGAGAGACCCAGTACTTC. It encodes CASSPRPEGETQYF. Full variable domain (remainder filled in from reference TRBV7-2 and TRBJ2-5): GAGVSQSPSNKVTEKGKDVELRCDPISGHTALYWYRQSLGQGLEFLIYFQGNSAPDKSGLPSDRFSAERTGGSVSTLTIQRTQQEDSAVYLCASSPRPEGETQYFGPGTRLLVL.

The V call is TRBV6-1, the J call TRBJ2-1, with 14 bases lining up with TRBD2. There are 19 residues in the CDR3. The V segment lost 6 bases and the J segment 0 bases; nucleotides outside the gene matches: 10. The germline V gene has CDR1 MNHNS and CDR2 SASEGT. The CDR3 sequence is CASSNGLAGGRSSYNEQFF. CDR3 DNA: TGTGCCAGCAGCAACGGACTAGCGGGAGGTCGAAGCTCCTACAATGAGCAGTTCTTC.

In its sample, this clonotype was seen a few times. This chain links TRBV24-1 with TRBJ2-1, with TRBD1 matching 8 bases. Trimming removed 5 bases from V and 5 bases from J; junction bases left unmatched: 7. In germline, CDR1 is KGHDR, CDR2 SFDVKD. CDR3 size: 15 residues. The DNA of the CDR3 is TGTGCCACCAGTGGCGACAGGGGAGTCCACAATGAGCAGTTCTTC. It is translated as CATSGDRGVHNEQFF.

This clonotype was observed a few times. V and J are TRBV15 and TRBJ2-1, with D perhaps matching TRBD2 (7 bases). The V gene lost 3 bases and the J gene lost 7 bases, with 16 bases spanning the gap. Germline V gives CDR1 LNHNV, CDR2 YYDKDF (reference sequence). This CDR3 comprises 15 residues. The CDR3 bases are TGTGCCACCAGCAGGGGGGCAGGGAGGGATAATGAGCAGTTCTTC. This gives the protein CATSRGAGRDNEQFF.

The chain has TRBV27 and TRBJ2-4; TRBD2 aligns across 8 bases. Germline V gene sequence: CDR1 MNHEY, CDR2 SMNVEV (reference sequence). This CDR3 has 14 residues. The V and J ends lost 6 bases and 3 bases, in that order; junction bases with no gene match: 4. DNA for the CDR3: TGTGCCAGCAGAGGAACTAGCGGCAAAAACATTCAGTACTTC. This gives the protein CASRGTSGKNIQYF.

This clonotype was detected a few times. This sequence joins TRBV10-3 and TRBJ2-2, with 8 bases identical to TRBD1. This CDR3 has 17 amino acids. V gave up 11 bases and J gave up 0 bases; unmatched junction bases: 14. Germline V gene data show CDR1 as ENHRY and CDR2 as SYGVKD. The CDR3 DNA sequence: TGTGCCGCCAGCCCCTCGCAGGGGGCCGCGAACACCGGGGAGCTGTTTTTT. Protein: CAASPSQGAANTGELFF.

The table lists this clonotype with a few counts. The V gene is TRBV4-1, the J gene TRBJ1-5, with D maybe TRBD1 (5 bases). The V end lost 4 bases, the J end lost 0 bases, and 13 bases lay between the germline ends. The CDR3 extends over 16 amino acids. Germline V lookup: CDR1 MGHRA, CDR2 YSYEKL. This chain's CDR3 is CASSRQGSNSNQPQHF. As DNA, the CDR3 is TGCGCCAGCAGCCGCCAGGGATCTAATAGCAATCAGCCCCAGCATTTT.

This clonotype was found many times. This chain connects TRBV3-1 to TRBJ1-1; D not certain. The ends were cut back, 0 bases at V and 0 bases at J, with 5 bases in the middle. Germline values: CDR1 LGHDT, CDR2 YNNKEL (reference sequence). The CDR3 contains 14 residues. The CDR3 is CASSQDNLNTEAFF. The CDR3 DNA reads as TGTGCCAGCAGCCAAGACAACTTGAACACTGAAGCTTTCTTT.

The chain links TRBV7-2 to TRBJ1-1, with TRBD1 matching 7 bases. The CDR3 loop spans 15 amino acids. With V trimmed by 1 base and J by 9 bases, 11 bases remained unmatched. Per the germline V gene, CDR1 is SGHTA and CDR2 is FQGNSA. The CDR3: CASSLGKGGQEKAFF. In nucleotides, the CDR3 is TGTGCCAGCAGCTTAGGAAAGGGAGGACAGGAAAAAGCTTTCTTT. The full variable domain, its missing parts supplied by reference TRBV7-2 and TRBJ1-1, is GAGVSQSPSNKVTEKGKDVELRCDPISGHTALYWYRQSLGQGLEFLIYFQGNSAPDKSGLPSDRFSAERTGGSVSTLTIQRTQQEDSAVYLCASSLGKGGQEKAFFGQGTRLTVV.

This clonotype was seen a few times. This rearrangement joins TRBV6-5 to TRBJ2-5, with a possible D match to TRBD1 (6 bases). Germline assignment: CDR1 MNHEY and CDR2 SVGAGI. This CDR3 is built from 15 residues. Deletions cut 2 bases from V and 2 bases from J, with 12 bases between. The CDR3 loop reads CASSYLGQGQETQYF. CDR3 DNA sequence: TGTGCCAGCAGTTACCTAGGCCAGGGGCAAGAGACCCAGTACTTC.

This clonotype was seen a handful of times. V usage is TRBV6-5 and J usage is TRBJ1-2; weak D call: TRBD1 (6 bases). The germline CDR1 and CDR2 sequences are MNHEY and SVGAGI. The CDR3 is made up of 14 amino acids. V shed 4 bases and J shed 3 bases, with 12 bases lying between them. The CDR3 coding sequence is TGTGCCAGCAGTTTGGGGGCTGCTTACTATGGCTACACCTTC. As protein: CASSLGAAYYGYTF.

This clonotype has just one count. The chain carries TRBV14 and TRBJ2-5; D is undetermined. Germline-derived CDR1 and CDR2 are SGHDN and FVKESK. The CDR3 contains 14 residues. Trimming took off 3 bases at V and 1 base at J, with 9 bases between the two ends. The DNA for the CDR3 is TGTGCCAGCAGCCAGAGCCTGTTCCAAGAGACCCAGTACTTC. It encodes CASSQSLFQETQYF.

The chain joins TRBV12-3 or TRBV12-4 to TRBJ1-4; D is ambiguous. The CDR3 is 14 residues long. Trimming stripped 3 bases from V and 8 bases from J, with 13 bases between. The CDR3 region has the DNA TGTGCCAGCAGTTTCCGCTCCGGAGACGAAAAACTGTTTTTT. Amino acid sequence: CASSFRSGDEKLFF.

V gene TRBV5-1 combines with J gene TRBJ1-3; 7 positions match TRBD1. The CDR3 length is 15 residues. The ends lost 4 bases at V and 2 bases at J; junction bases unmatched: 6. CDR1 and CDR2 (germline): SGHRS, YFSETQ. CDR3: CASSVRQGAGNTIYF. The CDR3 nucleotides read TGCGCCAGCAGCGTGCGACAGGGAGCTGGAAACACCATATATTTT.

J is TRBJ2-7 and V is TRBV28; 9 bases align to TRBD2. The CDR3 sequence is 15 residues long. The ends lost 7 bases at V and 0 bases at J; junction bases unmatched: 7. CDR1 MDHEN and CDR2 SYDVKM come from the germline V gene. The chain's CDR3 is CASTHLAGPSYEQYF. Written as DNA, the CDR3 is TGTGCCAGCACCCATCTAGCGGGGCCCTCCTACGAGCAGTACTTC.

The rearrangement uses TRBV9 and TRBJ2-5; TRBD2 matches 10 bases. Germline V gives CDR1 SGDLS, CDR2 YYNGEE. After removal of 3 bases from V and 5 bases from J, the junction contained 7 bases not matched to a gene. CDR3 length: 15 residues. For the CDR3, the DNA is TGTGCCAGCAGCGGAAACCCTAGCGGGAGTGAGACCCAGTACTTC. This translates into CASSGNPSGSETQYF.

J is TRBJ1-1 and V is TRBV28; D gene ambiguous. The CDR3 runs 15 residues. Germline values: CDR1 MDHEN, CDR2 SYDVKM. The ends were cut back, 5 bases at V and 0 bases at J, with 13 bases in the middle. DNA of the CDR3: TGTGCCAGCAGTCGATACGCGACACTGAACACTGAAGCTTTCTTT. Amino acids: CASSRYATLNTEAFF.

The chain links TRBV7-8 to TRBJ2-1; no reliable D call. CDR1 is SGHVS, CDR2 FQNEAQ, per germline. V shed 3 bases and J shed 4 bases, with 10 bases lying between them. CDR3 length equals 14 residues. CDR3 sequence: CASSFTNTYNEQFF. The DNA of the CDR3 is TGTGCCAGCAGCTTCACGAACACGTACAATGAGCAGTTCTTC.

The DNA of the CDR3 is TGTGCCAGCTCACCAGTAGCGGGAGTCAACAATGAGCAGTTCTTC. The encoded protein is CASSPVAGVNNEQFF. The V gene is TRBV18, the J gene TRBJ2-1; 9 bases fit TRBD2. The V segment lost 2 bases and the J segment 5 bases; nucleotides outside the gene matches: 4. The CDR3 length is 15 residues. CDR1 KGHSH and CDR2 LQKENI come from the germline V gene.

The V call is TRBV12-3 or TRBV12-4, the J call TRBJ1-1, with a weak D call TRBD1 (5 bases). V lost 5 bases, J lost 6 bases, and 16 bases lay in between. This CDR3 comprises 14 residues. Here the CDR3 reads CASSRRRVQAEAFF. Written as DNA, the CDR3 is TGTGCCAGCAGTCGCCGCAGGGTTCAGGCTGAAGCTTTCTTT.

The chain employs TRBV29-1 and TRBJ2-4; D perhaps matches TRBD1 (6 bases). V lost 4 bases and J lost 2, with 9 bases in between. Germline loops: CDR1 SQVTM, CDR2 ANQGSEA. CDR3 length equals 13 residues. CDR3 sequence reads: CSVAQGTKNIQYF. The CDR3 nucleotides read TGCAGCGTTGCACAGGGAACCAAAAACATTCAGTACTTC.

This clonotype has only a few counts. The chain recombines TRBV15 with TRBJ2-7; the D is unclear. Germline lookup yields CDR1 LNHNV and CDR2 YYDKDF (reference sequence). V was cut by 0 bases and J by 1 base, with 7 bases left in between. The length of the CDR3 is 14 residues. CDR3 coding DNA: TGTGCCACCAGCAGAGATGTTGCGTCCTACGAGCAGTACTTC. Amino acids: CATSRDVASYEQYF.

This clonotype was counted between two and nine times. J is TRBJ2-3 and V is TRBV7-2; 8 bases line up with TRBD2. CDR3 length: 16 residues. The V gene's germline CDR1 is SGHTA and CDR2 FQGNSA. V shed 3 bases, J shed 2 bases, and the junction held 7 bases outside the gene matches. The CDR3 coding sequence is TGTGCCAGCAGCTTCAGAGTAGCGGGGACCACAGATACGCAGTATTTT. Translation gives CASSFRVAGTTDTQYF.

The sample holds one count of this clonotype. The chain has TRBV20-1 and TRBJ2-7; 11 bases are a match to TRBD1. The CDR3 consists of 13 residues. The ends lost 5 bases at V and 3 bases at J; junction bases unmatched: 3. Germline V gene sequence: CDR1 DFQATT, CDR2 SNEGSKA (reference sequence). This CDR3 is CSAEDRGLYEQYF. For the CDR3, the DNA is TGCAGTGCTGAGGACAGGGGGCTCTACGAGCAGTACTTC.

This clonotype has a handful of counts. This rearrangement joins TRBV12-3 or TRBV12-4 to TRBJ2-7; 7 bases align to TRBD1. The junction had 11 bases not matched to a gene; V was cut back by 3 bases and J by 12 bases. The CDR3 is 13 amino acids. The CDR3 region has the DNA TGTGCCAGCAGTTTTGGACAGGCCCTCGTGGTGTACTTC. Residues: CASSFGQALVVYF.